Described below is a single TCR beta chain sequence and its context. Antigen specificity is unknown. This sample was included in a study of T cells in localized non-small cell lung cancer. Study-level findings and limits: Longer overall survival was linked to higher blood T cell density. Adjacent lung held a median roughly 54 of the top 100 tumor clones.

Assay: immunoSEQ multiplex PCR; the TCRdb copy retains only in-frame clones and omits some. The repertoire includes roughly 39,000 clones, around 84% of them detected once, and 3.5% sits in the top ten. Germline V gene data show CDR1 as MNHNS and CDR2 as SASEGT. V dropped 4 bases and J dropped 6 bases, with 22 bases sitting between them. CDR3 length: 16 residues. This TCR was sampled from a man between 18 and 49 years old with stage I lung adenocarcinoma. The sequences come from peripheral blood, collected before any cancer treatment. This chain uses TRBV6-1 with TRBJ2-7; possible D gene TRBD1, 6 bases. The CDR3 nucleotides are TGTGCCAGCAGTGGGACCCGATACCAGGGGTCGACCGAGCAGTACTTC. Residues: CASSGTRYQGSTEQYF.